One and the same sample provided the 27 T cell receptor beta chains below, sequenced in a study of blood T cells in healthy people across ages. The use of a sample-barcoded 5' primer and a J-beta primer mix characterized a second PCR of roughly 6 to 11 cycles. TCRdb ran MiXCR on the 5' RACE reads and lists one entry per CDR3 protein. The sample carries about 730,000 distinct CDR3 sequences, roughly 45% recorded once. Sequenced material: blood. The origin of the receptors is a woman aged 60-70 years in good health.

This rearrangement joins TRBV7-2 to TRBJ2-7; D may be TRBD1 or TRBD2 (5 bases each). The CDR3 totals 15 residues. Trimming cost V 4 bases and J 3 bases, with 16 bases left between them. Looked up from germline, CDR1 is SGHTA and CDR2 is FQGNSA. The CDR3 region is CASSSSGGVGYEQYF. The DNA for the CDR3 is TGTGCCAGCAGCTCGTCTGGGGGAGTGGGCTACGAGCAGTACTTC.

The CDR3 reads CASTPGTRVVYEQYF. DNA for the CDR3: TGTGCCAGCACCCCCGGGACTAGGGTCGTCTATGAGCAGTACTTC. The chain combines TRBV6-6 with TRBJ2-5; 8 bases line up with TRBD2. The CDR3 runs to 15 residues. Unmatched junction bases numbered 18, after V lost 7 bases and J lost 11 bases. Germline CDR1 MNHNY, CDR2 SVGAGI (reference sequence).

This chain uses TRBV27 with TRBJ2-3, with D unresolved. CDR1 and CDR2 (germline): MNHEY, SMNVEV (reference sequence). CDR3 length: 13 residues. V lost 6 bases, J lost 2 bases, and 9 bases lay in between. DNA for the CDR3: TGTGCCAGCAGCCCTTCGCTCACAGATACGCAGTATTTT. It translates to CASSPSLTDTQYF.

Regarding this clonotype: A single base separates this from a much larger clone, so it may be a read error. V is TRBV25-1 and J is TRBJ2-3; D perhaps matches TRBD2 (5 bases). V lost 6 bases, J lost 8 bases, and 12 bases lay in between. The germline CDR1 and CDR2 sequences are MGHDK and SYGVNS. The CDR3 is 12 residues long. The CDR3 here is CASSPGSGTQYF. CDR3 coding DNA: TGTGCCAGCAGCCCGGGGTCAGGTACGCAGTATTTT.

On this clonotype: The junction departs from germline at one end; a sequencing error may be responsible. The V and J genes are TRBV20-1 and TRBJ1-1, with TRBD1 as a possible D gene (6 bases). Germline V gene sequence: CDR1 DFQATT, CDR2 SNEGSKA (reference sequence). This CDR3 region has 16 residues. The CDR3 here is CSASGGALPVNAEAFF. The DNA of the CDR3 is TGCAGTGCTAGTGGGGGGGCCCTCCCCGTGAACGCTGAAGCTTTCTTT.

The chain joins TRBV11-3 to TRBJ2-3; 7 nucleotides line up with TRBD1. The CDR3 sequence is 14 residues long. Germline values: CDR1 SGHNT, CDR2 YENEEA. The V segment lost 4 bases and the J segment 4 bases; nucleotides outside the gene matches: 5. The CDR3: CASSSQDRADTQYF. Written as DNA, the CDR3 is TGTGCCAGCAGCTCCCAAGACAGGGCAGATACGCAGTATTTT. Based on the CDR3 plus reference TRBV11-3 and TRBJ2-3, the full variable domain is EAGVVQSPRYKIIEKKQPVAFWCNPISGHNTLYWYLQNLGQGPELLIRYENEEAVDDSQLPKDRFSAERLKGVDSTLKIQPAELGDSAVYLCASSSQDRADTQYFGPGTRLTVL.

Comments on this clonotype: Germline and junction disagree at one end, which may indicate a read error. The chain is built from TRBV20-1 and TRBJ2-1, with 7 positions matching TRBD2. CDR3 size: 12 residues. Germline loops: CDR1 DFQATT, CDR2 SNEGSKA (reference sequence). CDR3 sequence: CSASRGGNEQFF. In nucleotides, the CDR3 is TGCAGCGCTAGCCGGGGAGGGAATGAGCAGTTCTTC.

The genes are TRBV3-1 and TRBJ2-7; 8 positions match TRBD1. The CDR3 consists of 14 residues. V gave up 0 bases and J gave up 3 bases; unmatched junction bases: 1. Germline V lookup: CDR1 LGHDT, CDR2 YNNKEL (reference sequence). In DNA form, the CDR3 reads TGTGCCAGCAGCCAAGAGGGACAGGTCTACGAGCAGTACTTC. It is translated as CASSQEGQVYEQYF.

The rearrangement uses TRBV9 and TRBJ2-5; 8 positions match TRBD1. The CDR3 sequence is 14 residues long. V gave up 4 bases and J gave up 11 bases; unmatched junction bases: 13. Germline CDR1 and CDR2: SGDLS and YYNGEE. CDR3 coding DNA: TGTGCCAGCAGCTTCGGACAGGGTACCGTTGAGCAGTACTTC. Translation: CASSFGQGTVEQYF. Variable domain in full (rest from reference TRBV9 and TRBJ2-5): DSGVTQTPKHLITATGQRVTLRCSPRSGDLSVYWYQQSLDQGLQFLIQYYNGEERAKGNILERFSAQQFPDLHSELNLSSLELGDSALYFCASSFGQGTVEQYFGPGTRLLVL.

At least ten counts were recorded for this clonotype. The rearrangement uses TRBV27 and TRBJ2-3; D is unresolved. This CDR3 is 16 amino acids long. V was clipped by 2 bases and J by 0 bases, with 12 bases between them. The V gene's germline CDR1 is MNHEY and CDR2 SMNVEV (reference sequence). As DNA, the CDR3 is TGTGCCAGCAGTTTAACGGCCGGATCTAGCACAGATACGCAGTATTTT. This sequence encodes CASSLTAGSSTDTQYF.

This CDR3 reads CSVATIGGYEQYF. The CDR3 DNA is TGCAGCGTGGCGACGATCGGGGGGTACGAGCAGTACTTC. The V and J genes are TRBV29-1 and TRBJ2-7, with 7 bases identical to TRBD2. This CDR3 is built from 13 residues. Germline V gene data show CDR1 as SQVTM and CDR2 as ANQGSEA. J gave up 4 bases and V 6 bases, and 9 bases lay outside the gene matches.

The chain combines TRBV12-3 or TRBV12-4 with TRBJ2-1; D is unresolved. CDR3 length: 15 amino acids. V was trimmed by 6 bases and J by 3 bases, leaving 15 bases between them. CDR3 coding DNA: TGTGCCAGCAGCAGGCGGCAGAAAAACTACAATGAGCAGTTCTTC. Amino acids: CASSRRQKNYNEQFF.

This clonotype was counted at least ten times. V is TRBV7-9 and J is TRBJ2-1, with TRBD2 matching 7 bases. Germline values: CDR1 SEHNR, CDR2 FQNEAQ (reference sequence). V was clipped by 0 bases and J by 7 bases; unmatched bases: 0. CDR3 length: 13 residues. CDR3 sequence (DNA): TGTGCCAGCAGCTTAGCGGGACTAAATGAGCAGTTCTTC. Amino acids: CASSLAGLNEQFF. The whole variable domain, remainder taken from reference TRBV7-9 and TRBJ2-1, is DTGVSQNPRHKITKRGQNVTFRCDPISEHNRLYWYRQTLGQGPEFLTYFQNEAQLEKSRLLSDRFSAERPKGSFSTLEIQRTEQGDSAMYLCASSLAGLNEQFFGPGTRLTVL.

This clonotype was counted only a few times. The chain links TRBV10-3 to TRBJ2-5; 13 bases agree with TRBD2. This CDR3 contains 15 residues. The V gene's germline CDR1 is ENHRY and CDR2 SYGVKD. V shed 6 bases and J 11 bases; nucleotides not matched to a gene: 12. The CDR3 is CAIRTTSGGANEQYF. Here the CDR3 DNA reads TGTGCCATCAGAACTACTAGCGGGGGGGCCAATGAGCAGTACTTC.

The table lists this clonotype with many counts. V gene TRBV4-3 combines with J gene TRBJ2-7; TRBD1 might be the D (5 bases). The V gene lost 0 bases and the J gene lost 3 bases, with 9 bases spanning the gap. Germline assignment: CDR1 LGHNA and CDR2 YSLEER. The CDR3 totals 14 residues. The CDR3 sequence: CASSQEQDNYEQYF. CDR3 bases: TGCGCCAGCAGCCAAGAACAGGATAACTACGAGCAGTACTTC.

The V gene is TRBV20-1, the J gene TRBJ2-5; 10 nucleotides agree with TRBD2. Germline V gene lookup returns CDR1 DFQATT and CDR2 SNEGSKA (reference sequence). The CDR3 is 16 residues long. Losses at the gene ends were 0 bases for V and 1 base for J; bases not matched to a gene: 5. The CDR3 is CSARDPSGSPQETQYF. DNA of the CDR3: TGCAGTGCTAGAGATCCTAGCGGGAGCCCCCAAGAGACCCAGTACTTC.

This clonotype was observed a few times. The gene calls are TRBV19 and TRBJ2-3; 13 bases agree with TRBD2. Germline CDR1 and CDR2: LNHDA and SQIVND (reference sequence). V dropped 9 bases and J dropped 7; count of bases not matched to a gene: 7. CDR3 length equals 14 residues. DNA for the CDR3: TGTGCCAGCCGGACTAGCGGGGGACGATATACGCAGTATTTT. This encodes CASRTSGGRYTQYF. Full variable domain (outside the CDR3, taken from reference TRBV19 and TRBJ2-3): DGGITQSPKYLFRKEGQNVTLSCEQNLNHDAMYWYRQDPGQGLRLIYYSQIVNDFQKGDIAEGYSVSREKKESFPLTVTSAQKNPTAFYLCASRTSGGRYTQYFGPGTRLTVL.

The chain uses TRBV20-1 and TRBJ1-2; no definite D call. CDR3 length equals 12 residues. CDR1 and CDR2 from the germline V gene are DFQATT and SNEGSKA (reference sequence). This CDR3 is CSAPWQSYGYTF. The CDR3 bases are TGCAGCGCCCCATGGCAGAGCTATGGCTACACCTTC.

This clonotype has at least ten counts. This chain uses TRBV12-3 or TRBV12-4 with TRBJ2-1, with 8 bases fitting TRBD1. After removal of 1 base from V and 8 bases from J, the junction contained 7 bases not matched to a gene. The CDR3 runs 15 residues. CDR3 bases: TGTGCCAGCAGTTTAGTCGGGCAGGGGGCCGATGAGCAGTTCTTC. Protein: CASSLVGQGADEQFF.

This clonotype was seen at least ten times. The rearrangement links TRBV28 to TRBJ2-3; no clear D. In germline, CDR1 is MDHEN, CDR2 SYDVKM. The CDR3 spans 13 residues. The V and J ends lost 2 bases and 5 bases respectively, with 8 bases between them. The CDR3 DNA is TGTGCCAGCAGTTTAATAGCCCGAGATACGCAGTATTTT. This codes for CASSLIARDTQYF.

The CDR3 DNA reads TGTGCCAGCAGCCTTACATATCAAGACAGGGAACGCTACAATGAGCAGTTCTTC. Translated: CASSLTYQDRERYNEQFF. This chain connects TRBV7-9 to TRBJ2-1; 7 bases match TRBD1. Germline V gene data show CDR1 as SEHNR and CDR2 as FQNEAQ (reference sequence). V was pared by 5 bases and J by 3 bases, with 16 bases of the junction left unmatched. The CDR3 spans 18 residues. Complete variable domain (other parts from reference TRBV7-9 and TRBJ2-1): DTGVSQNPRHKITKRGQNVTFRCDPISEHNRLYWYRQTLGQGPEFLTYFQNEAQLEKSRLLSDRFSAERPKGSFSTLEIQRTEQGDSAMYLCASSLTYQDRERYNEQFFGPGTRLTVL.

This clonotype appeared many times. The rearrangement joins TRBV7-2 to TRBJ2-7; no firm D call. This CDR3 is built from 11 residues. The V end lost 5 bases, the J end lost 6 bases, and 8 bases lay between the germline ends. Germline V gene data show CDR1 as SGHTA and CDR2 as FQGNSA. The CDR3 loop reads CASSIRAEQYF. CDR3 in DNA: TGTGCCAGCAGCATTAGGGCCGAGCAGTACTTC.

V and J are TRBV6-1 and TRBJ2-3; 7 bases agree with TRBD1. Trimming removed 2 bases from V and 1 base from J; junction bases left unmatched: 6. Germline V lookup: CDR1 MNHNS, CDR2 SASEGT. The CDR3 runs 16 residues. The chain's CDR3 is CASSEQRTGRTDTQYF. The CDR3 DNA sequence: TGTGCCAGCAGTGAACAGCGGACAGGACGCACAGATACGCAGTATTTT.

CDR3 in DNA: TGTGCCAGCAGTTACGGGACAGGGGGCAATGAGCAGTACTTC. This codes for CASSYGTGGNEQYF. V usage is TRBV6-2 or TRBV6-3 and J usage is TRBJ2-1; 12 bases align to TRBD1. The J call may be wrong; the DNA end is better matched by TRBJ2-7. The CDR3 covers 14 residues. The germline V gene encodes CDR1 MNHEY and CDR2 SVGEGT.

This clonotype occurred once. The V gene is TRBV29-1, the J gene TRBJ2-4; 8 bases are shared with TRBD1. The germline V gene encodes CDR1 SQVTM and CDR2 ANQGSEA. The CDR3 runs to 14 residues. Germline trimming cut 6 bases from V and 13 bases from J; bases unmatched to any gene: 17. Written as DNA, the CDR3 is TGCAGCGTCGGGAACAGGGGGGTCTCTAGGGAGCAGTACTTC. Its protein is CSVGNRGVSREQYF.

As concerns this clonotype: This clone may be a read error of a much larger clone one base away. The V gene is TRBV29-1, the J gene TRBJ2-4, with D tentatively TRBD1 (6 bases). The J call is uncertain, as TRBJ2-7 better fits the DNA end. This CDR3 contains 12 residues. Germline CDR1 is SQVTM and CDR2 is ANQGSEA. CDR3: CSAGGGSPEQYF. CDR3 sequence (DNA): TGCAGCGCTGGGGGCGGGTCTCCCGAGCAGTACTTC.

The chain carries TRBV13 and TRBJ2-4; the D is unclear. Gene TRBJ2-7 matches the end of the DNA better, so the J call may be wrong. This CDR3 contains 15 residues. Germline assignment: CDR1 PRHDT and CDR2 FYEKMQ (reference sequence). The CDR3 DNA is TGTGCCAGCAGCTCCTTGCAAACAAGCTCCTACGAGCAGTACTTC. Amino acids: CASSSLQTSSYEQYF.